This is a list of T cell receptor beta chains from one sample in a study of regulatory T cells in long-lasting Graves disease. Each CDR3 protein gets one entry after TCRdb re-called the multiplex PCR reads with MiXCR. The table shows about 470,000 distinct CDR3 sequences, with roughly 20% occurring only once. The sample consisted of peripheral blood mononuclear cells (PBMCs), taken when the disease was refractory, from a patient treated with antithyroid drugs. These receptors were obtained from a female donor with Graves disease. CDR3s include the opening cysteine and the closing phenylalanine or tryptophan. The D gene is left open where the match is weak. Clone size appears in some rows only: once, few, many, or a class for an expanded clone.

>-|TRBJ1-5|many|TRBV28
TGTGCCAGCAGCTCTCCCCGGTCGGGTAGCAATCAGCCCCAGCATTTT
CASSSPRSGSNQPQHF
>TRBD2|TRBJ2-7|many|TRBV28
TGTGCCAGCAGTCCAAAGACTAGCGGGAGATGGGAGCAGTACTTC
CASSPKTSGRWEQYF
>TRBD1|TRBJ2-1|few|TRBV7-8
TGTGCCAGCAGCCCGCAACAGGGGATGCAGTTCTTC
CASSPQQGMQFF
>-|TRBJ2-2|many|TRBV11-2
TGTGCCAGCAGCCCCCGGGCCCCGAACACCGGGGAGCTGTTTTTT
CASSPRAPNTGELFF
>-|TRBJ2-2|-|TRBV9
TGTGCCAGCGGCGATGGGACTCGATCGTGGAGCACCGGGGAGCTGTTTTTT
CASGDGTRSWSTGELFF
>-|TRBJ1-3|-|TRBV14
TGTGCCAGCAGCCTAGACTCGGGGGAAACCTACTCTGGAAACACCATATATTTT
CASSLDSGETYSGNTIYF
>-|TRBJ2-7|many|TRBV27
TGTGCCAGCAGTTTTAGATCCGAGCAGTACTTC
CASSFRSEQYF
>-|TRBJ1-1|many|TRBV27
TGTGCCAGCAGTTCGTTCGGCCCGAACACTGAAGCTTTCTTT
CASSSFGPNTEAFF
>-|TRBJ2-7|many|TRBV29-1
TGCAGCGTCCGGGACGGACTGACCTACGAGCAGTACTTC
CSVRDGLTYEQYF
>-|TRBJ1-6|many|TRBV28
TGTGCCAGCAGTCCCCGAACAGACGATTCACCCCTCCACTTT
CASSPRTDDSPLHF
>-|TRBJ1-5|many|TRBV5-6
TGTGCCAGCAGCCCGTCCGCGGGGGGGGATCAGCCCCAGCATTTT
CASSPSAGGDQPQHF
>TRBD1|TRBJ2-5|many|TRBV28
TGTGCCAGCAGTTTTCAGGGGGCCGGGGAGACCCAGTACTTC
CASSFQGAGETQYF
>-|TRBJ1-1|few|TRBV14
TGTGCCAGCAGCCAAGCCCCCCCAATCAACACTGAAGCTTTCTTT
CASSQAPPINTEAFF
>-|TRBJ2-7|few|TRBV20-1
TGCAGTGCCAAAAGCAGGGCCATTACCTACGAGCAGTACTTC
CSAKSRAITYEQYF
>TRBD2|TRBJ2-2|few|TRBV10-1
TGCGCCAGCAGTGAGGGCAGCGGGACGGAACGCGGGGAGCTGTTTTTT
CASSEGSGTERGELFF
>TRBD1|TRBJ2-2|-|TRBV19
TGTGCCAGTCGACAGGGGGTTGAGGCCGGGGAGCTGTTTTTT
CASRQGVEAGELFF
>-|TRBJ1-1|-|TRBV7-9
TGTGCCAGCTCACGGGGGGTTGAAGCTTTCTTT
CASSRGVEAFF
>-|TRBJ2-7|-|TRBV3-1
TGTGCCAGCAGCGTAATCCCGGGGGACACCTACGAGCAGTACTTC
CASSVIPGDTYEQYF
>-|TRBJ1-5|few|TRBV27
TGTGCCAGCAGGGCCGCGGGGGATAGCAATCAGCCCCAGCATTTT
CASRAAGDSNQPQHF
>TRBD1|TRBJ1-6|few|TRBV9
TGTGCCAGCAGCACGCTGACAGGGGGTAATTCACCCCTCCACTTT
CASSTLTGGNSPLHF
>-|TRBJ2-7|many|TRBV6-1
TGTGCCAGCCGCCTACGTAACTACGAGCAGTACTTC
CASRLRNYEQYF
>-|TRBJ2-1|once|TRBV11-2
TGTGCCAGCAGCCGACAGATAAGGGGCAATGAGCAGTTCTTC
CASSRQIRGNEQFF
>-|TRBJ2-7|-|TRBV12-3/TRBV12-4
TGTGCCAGCAGTGATCAGTGGGCGGGAACCTACGAGCAGTACTTC
CASSDQWAGTYEQYF
>TRBD2|TRBJ2-3|-|TRBV7-2
TGTGCCAGCAGCTTAGTACTAGCGGGAGAAGATACGCAGTATTTT
CASSLVLAGEDTQYF
>-|TRBJ2-7|-|TRBV7-9
TGTGCCAGCAGTCCCCTTAGCGATGGGACCATCTACGAGCAGTACTTC
CASSPLSDGTIYEQYF
>-|TRBJ2-7|-|TRBV7-9
TGTGCCAGCAGTCACGGGACGGACGCCTACGAGCAGTACTTC
CASSHGTDAYEQYF
>-|TRBJ2-7|-|TRBV6-1
TGTGCCAGCAGTCACAGGGAGAGCTCCTACGAGCAGTACTTC
CASSHRESSYEQYF
>TRBD1|TRBJ1-2|-|TRBV18
TGTGCCAGCTCTCCGGAGGGGGCCACTAACTATGGCTACACCTTC
CASSPEGATNYGYTF
>-|TRBJ2-3|-|TRBV27
TGTGCCAGCAGCCTTCAACCTAGCACAGATACGCAGTACTTT
CASSLQPSTDTQYF
>TRBD1|TRBJ1-1|-|TRBV4-1
TGCGCCAGCAGCCAAGAGGGACAGGCTGAAGCTTTCTTT
CASSQEGQAEAFF
>TRBD1|TRBJ1-2|many|TRBV6-5
TGTGCCAGCAGTTCTCGGGACAGGGGCGCTTCTGGCTACACCTTC
CASSSRDRGASGYTF
>-|TRBJ1-2|-|TRBV28
TGTGCCAGCAGTTTATCCCCCGCCGGCGGTGGCTACACCTTC
CASSLSPAGGGYTF
>-|TRBJ1-1|few|TRBV11-2
TGTGCCAGCAGCCATGGCACAGGAAAGTCCTTTTTT
CASSHGTGKSFF
>-|TRBJ1-6|-|TRBV6-2/TRBV6-3
TGTGCCAGCAGTCAGGCCCTTCAACTAACACCCCTCCACTTT
CASSQALQLTPLHF
>TRBD2|TRBJ2-2|many|TRBV24-1
TGTGCCACCAGTGACCCAAGCCCCGGACTAGCGGGAGGACCTTCCACCGGGGAGCTGTTTTTT
CATSDPSPGLAGGPSTGELFF
>TRBD2|TRBJ2-2|-|TRBV6-8
TGTGCCAGCAGTTACCTGCGGGAGGACACCGGGGAGCTGTTTTTT
CASSYLREDTGELFF
>TRBD2|TRBJ2-7|-|TRBV4-1
TGCGCCAGCAGCCAAGGGTGGACTAGCGGGCCTCCCTACGAGCAGTACTTC
CASSQGWTSGPPYEQYF
>-|TRBJ2-7|many|TRBV28
TGTGCCAGCAGTACAGGGTCGGCCGAGCAGTACTTC
CASSTGSAEQYF